These 8 T cell receptor beta chains were sequenced from one sample in a study of early T cells in non-severe SARS-CoV-2 infection. Each CDR3 protein gets one entry after TCRdb re-called the 5' RACE reads with MiXCR. The data show some 71,000 distinct CDR3 sequences, with over 9.5% seen just once and approximately 6.4% held by the top ten. Sequences were obtained from whole blood. These TCRs come from an adult who was a healthcare worker with PCR-confirmed SARS-CoV-2 infection or an uninfected control (not recorded which).

The V call is TRBV6-2 or TRBV6-3, the J call TRBJ1-1; D is unresolved. Trimming cost V 6 bases and J 0 bases, with 11 bases left between them. The CDR3 has 14 amino acids. The V gene's germline CDR1 is MNHEY and CDR2 SVGEGT. The CDR3 nucleotides are TGTGCCAGCAGCCGGGAAACTATGAACACTGAAGCTTTCTTT. Its protein product is CASSRETMNTEAFF.

This clonotype was counted only a few times. The rearrangement joins TRBV24-1 to TRBJ2-2, with D hard to call. Germline CDR1 and CDR2: KGHDR and SFDVKD. Trimming shortened V by 10 bases and J by 4 bases, and 9 bases separated the two germline ends. The CDR3 length is 12 residues. This CDR3 is CATSRSTGELFF. The CDR3 bases are TGTGCCACGTCTCGGAGCACCGGGGAGCTGTTTTTT.

This clonotype has ten or more counts. The chain recombines TRBV5-1 with TRBJ2-3; 7 bases are shared with TRBD2. The CDR3 extends over 15 amino acids. The germline V gene has CDR1 SGHRS and CDR2 YFSETQ. Trimming cost V 4 bases and J 2 bases; bases outside gene matches: 7. CDR3: CASSIAGTNTDTQYF. Written as DNA, the CDR3 is TGCGCCAGCAGCATTGCCGGGACTAACACAGATACGCAGTATTTT.

The chain couples TRBV29-1 to TRBJ1-1; D not certain. The length of the CDR3 is 11 residues. V lost 0 bases, J lost 7 bases, and 6 bases lay in between. Looked up from germline, CDR1 is SQVTM and CDR2 is ANQGSEA. The CDR3 DNA is TGCAGCGTTGAAGATCCGCTTGAAGCTTTCTTT. This codes for CSVEDPLEAFF.

At least ten counts were recorded for this clonotype. The chain recombines TRBV2 with TRBJ1-5, with no clear D. The CDR3 has 17 residues. Germline V gene sequence: CDR1 SNHLY, CDR2 FYNNEI. V lost 5 bases and J lost 5, with 22 bases in between. CDR3 region: CASSFTIRTVADQPQHF. For the CDR3, the DNA is TGTGCCAGCAGTTTTACGATTAGGACCGTCGCGGATCAGCCCCAGCATTTT.

This clonotype was detected ten times or more. V usage is TRBV12-3 or TRBV12-4 and J usage is TRBJ1-6; perhaps TRBD1 as D (5 bases). The CDR3 runs 14 residues. V was trimmed by 6 bases and J by 5 bases, leaving 11 bases between them. Here the CDR3 reads CASSLGRHNSPLHF. The CDR3 nucleotides read TGTGCCAGCAGCCTGGGGCGCCATAATTCACCCCTCCACTTT.

The rearrangement joins TRBV29-1 to TRBJ2-7, with unresolved D. V lost 0 bases and J lost 3, with 9 bases in between. This CDR3 comprises 13 residues. The germline CDR1 and CDR2 sequences are SQVTM and ANQGSEA. CDR3 protein: CSVEDGSNYEQYF. CDR3 nucleotide sequence: TGCAGCGTTGAAGACGGGTCCAACTACGAGCAGTACTTC.

This clonotype was found a few times. The gene calls are TRBV20-1 and TRBJ2-7; no reliable D call. The CDR3 covers 14 residues. Per the germline V gene, CDR1 is DFQATT and CDR2 is SNEGSKA (reference sequence). V lost 3 bases and J 7 bases, leaving 19 bases between the germline ends. CDR3 DNA sequence: TGCAGTGCTAGGTCTTCTCTTCTTCCCCCAGAGCAGTACTTC. It encodes CSARSSLLPPEQYF.